This record looks at one T cell receptor (beta chain) sequence and its context. This specimen comes from a study of control samples from healthy donors and cancer patients. The germline gives CDR1 SNHLY, CDR2 FYNNEI. This CDR3 has 13 amino acids. The V end was cut by 10 bases, the J end by 3 bases, with 16 bases between. Measured with immunoSEQ multiplex PCR; TCRdb has only the in-frame clones, and not every one. The sample lists approximately 100,000 clones; roughly four fifths were seen once. Sequenced material: blood. V gene TRBV2 combines with J gene TRBJ2-7; tentative D call: TRBD1 (8 bases). The receptor was derived from a man aged 55 to 69 in good health. CDR3: CAIQTGEGYEQYF. The CDR3, as DNA: TGTGCCATTCAGACAGGGGAGGGCTACGAGCAGTACTTC.